This T cell receptor beta chain was profiled in a study of OX40 agonist ivuxolimab in advanced cancers. Trimming cost V 1 base and J 1 base, with 15 bases left between them. Germline CDR1 SGHRS, CDR2 YFSETQ. This CDR3 contains 18 residues. The data were produced by immunoSEQ multiplex PCR, yet TCRdb's version contains in-frame clones alone and is incomplete. The table records 60,000 to 75,000 clones, 80% of them present only once. Points from the study as a whole: Some patients without response likewise showed low normalized clonal expansion.

Details on this clone: Its antigen is unknown.

The gene calls are TRBV5-1 and TRBJ2-6; TRBD1 might be the D (7 bases). The sequence came from an adult with an advanced solid tumor such as melanoma, head and neck, liver or kidney cancer. The starting material was CD4+ or CD8+ T cells sorted from blood, obtained in a trial of the OX40 agonist ivuxolimab. The DNA of the CDR3 is TGCGCCAGCAGCTTGCGGGGGACAGTTGAATCTGGGGCCAACGTCCTGACTTTC. Translating it yields CASSLRGTVESGANVLTF.